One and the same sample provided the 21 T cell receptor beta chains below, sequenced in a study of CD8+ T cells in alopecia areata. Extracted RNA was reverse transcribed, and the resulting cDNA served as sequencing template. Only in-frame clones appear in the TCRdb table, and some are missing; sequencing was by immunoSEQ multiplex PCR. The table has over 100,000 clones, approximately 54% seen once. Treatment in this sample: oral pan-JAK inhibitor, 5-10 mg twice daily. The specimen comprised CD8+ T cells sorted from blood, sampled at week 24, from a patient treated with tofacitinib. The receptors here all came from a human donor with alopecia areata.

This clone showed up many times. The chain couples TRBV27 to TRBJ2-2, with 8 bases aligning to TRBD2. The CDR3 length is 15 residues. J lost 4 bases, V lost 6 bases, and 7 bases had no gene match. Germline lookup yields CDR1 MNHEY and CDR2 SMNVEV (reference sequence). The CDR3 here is CASSPRTSPTGELFF. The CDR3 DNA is TGTGCCAGCAGCCCAAGGACTAGCCCCACCGGGGAGCTGTTTTTT.

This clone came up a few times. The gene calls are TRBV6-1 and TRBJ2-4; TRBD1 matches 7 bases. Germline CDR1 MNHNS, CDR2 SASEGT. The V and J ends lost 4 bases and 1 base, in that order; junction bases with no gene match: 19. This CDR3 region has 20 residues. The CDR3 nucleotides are TGTGCCAGCAGTGCGATGAGACAGGGTTGGGGGTCGGGTGCCAAAAACATTCAGTACTTC. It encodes CASSAMRQGWGSGAKNIQYF.

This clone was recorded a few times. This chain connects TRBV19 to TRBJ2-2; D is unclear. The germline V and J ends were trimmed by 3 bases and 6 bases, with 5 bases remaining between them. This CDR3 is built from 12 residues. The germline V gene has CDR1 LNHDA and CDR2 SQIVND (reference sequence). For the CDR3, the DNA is TGTGCCAGTAGTATTCCCCCCGGGGAGCTGTTTTTT. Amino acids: CASSIPPGELFF.

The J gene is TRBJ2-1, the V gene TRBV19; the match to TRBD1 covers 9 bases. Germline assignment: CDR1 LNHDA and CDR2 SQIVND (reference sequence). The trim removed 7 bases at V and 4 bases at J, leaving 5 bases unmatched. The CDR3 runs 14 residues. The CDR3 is CASTDGQGYNEQFF. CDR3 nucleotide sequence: TGTGCCAGTACCGACGGACAGGGGTACAATGAGCAGTTCTTC. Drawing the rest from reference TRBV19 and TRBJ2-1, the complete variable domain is DGGITQSPKYLFRKEGQNVTLSCEQNLNHDAMYWYRQDPGQGLRLIYYSQIVNDFQKGDIAEGYSVSREKKESFPLTVTSAQKNPTAFYLCASTDGQGYNEQFFGPGTRLTVL.

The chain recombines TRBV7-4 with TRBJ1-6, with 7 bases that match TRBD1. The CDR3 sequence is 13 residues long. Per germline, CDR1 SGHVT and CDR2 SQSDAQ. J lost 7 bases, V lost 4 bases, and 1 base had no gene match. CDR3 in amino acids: CASSSGQNSPLHF. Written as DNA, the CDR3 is TGTGCCAGCAGCTCGGGACAGAATTCACCCCTCCACTTT.

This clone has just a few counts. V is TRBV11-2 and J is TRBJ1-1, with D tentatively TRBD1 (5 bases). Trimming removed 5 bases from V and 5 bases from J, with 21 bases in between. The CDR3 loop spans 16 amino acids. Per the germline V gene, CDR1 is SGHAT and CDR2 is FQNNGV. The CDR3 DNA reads TGTGCCAGCAGCCCGACCGAGGGACGGCAATATACTGAAGCTTTCTTT. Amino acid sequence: CASSPTEGRQYTEAFF.

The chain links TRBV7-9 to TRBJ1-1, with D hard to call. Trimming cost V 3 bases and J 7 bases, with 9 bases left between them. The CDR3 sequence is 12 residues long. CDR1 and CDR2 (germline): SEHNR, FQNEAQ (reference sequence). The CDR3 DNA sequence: TGTGCCAGCAGCTTGTGGCCGAATGAAGCTTTCTTT. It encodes CASSLWPNEAFF.

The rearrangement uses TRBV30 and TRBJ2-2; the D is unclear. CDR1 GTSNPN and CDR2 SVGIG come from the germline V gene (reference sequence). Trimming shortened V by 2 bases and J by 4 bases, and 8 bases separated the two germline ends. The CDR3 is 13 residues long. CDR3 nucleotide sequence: TGTGCCTGGAGTTTCGGCATCACCGGGGAGCTGTTTTTT. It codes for CAWSFGITGELFF. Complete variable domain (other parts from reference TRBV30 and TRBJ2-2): SQTIHQWPATLVQPVGSPLSLECTVEGTSNPNLYWYRQAAGRGLQLLFYSVGIGQISSEVPQNLSASRPQDRQFILSSKKLLLSDSGFYLCAWSFGITGELFFGEGSRLTVL.

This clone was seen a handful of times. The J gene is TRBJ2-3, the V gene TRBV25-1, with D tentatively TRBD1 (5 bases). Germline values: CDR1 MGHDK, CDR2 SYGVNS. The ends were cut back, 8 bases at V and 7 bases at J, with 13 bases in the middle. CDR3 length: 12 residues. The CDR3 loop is CASGDSPHTQYF. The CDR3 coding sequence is TGTGCCAGCGGAGACAGTCCGCATACGCAGTATTTT.

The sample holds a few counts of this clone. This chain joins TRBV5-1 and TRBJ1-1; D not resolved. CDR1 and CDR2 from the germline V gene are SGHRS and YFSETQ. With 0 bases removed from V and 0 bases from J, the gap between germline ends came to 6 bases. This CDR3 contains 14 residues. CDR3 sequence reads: CASSLASMNTEAFF. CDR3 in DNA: TGCGCCAGCAGCTTGGCCTCGATGAACACTGAAGCTTTCTTT.

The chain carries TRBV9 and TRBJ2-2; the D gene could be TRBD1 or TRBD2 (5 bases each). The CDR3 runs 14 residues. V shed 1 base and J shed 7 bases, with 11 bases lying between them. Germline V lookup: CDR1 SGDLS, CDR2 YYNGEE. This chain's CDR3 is CASSVRDRVGELFF. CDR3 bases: TGTGCCAGCAGCGTAAGGGACCGGGTCGGGGAGCTGTTTTTT.

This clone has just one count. This CDR3 reads CSVSLLTGAYEQYF. For the CDR3, the DNA is TGCAGCGTTTCCCTCTTGACTGGAGCCTACGAGCAGTACTTC. The genes are TRBV29-1 and TRBJ2-5; no clear D. The end of the DNA aligns better with TRBJ2-7, so the J call may be wrong. Germline V lookup: CDR1 SQVTM, CDR2 ANQGSEA. The CDR3 has 14 amino acids.

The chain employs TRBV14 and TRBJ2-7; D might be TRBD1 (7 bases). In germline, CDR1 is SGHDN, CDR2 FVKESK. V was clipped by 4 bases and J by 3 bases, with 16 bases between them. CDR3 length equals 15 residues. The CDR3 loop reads CASSLRDSPIYEQYF. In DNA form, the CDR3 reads TGTGCCAGCAGCCTGCGGGACAGCCCCATCTACGAGCAGTACTTC.

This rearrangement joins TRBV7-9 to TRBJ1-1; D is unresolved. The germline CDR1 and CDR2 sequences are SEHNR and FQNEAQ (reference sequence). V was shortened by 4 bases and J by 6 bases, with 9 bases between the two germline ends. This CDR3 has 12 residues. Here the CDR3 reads CASSSLRAEAFF. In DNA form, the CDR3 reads TGTGCCAGCAGCTCCCTGAGGGCTGAAGCTTTCTTT.

The CDR3 spells CSVEQVEGTGELFF. CDR3 in DNA: TGCAGCGTTGAGCAGGTCGAGGGCACCGGGGAGCTGTTTTTT. This chain uses TRBV29-1 with TRBJ2-2; D may be TRBD2 (5 bases). Germline V lookup: CDR1 SQVTM, CDR2 ANQGSEA. CDR3 length: 14 amino acids. V was shortened by 3 bases and J by 4 bases, with 12 bases between the two germline ends.

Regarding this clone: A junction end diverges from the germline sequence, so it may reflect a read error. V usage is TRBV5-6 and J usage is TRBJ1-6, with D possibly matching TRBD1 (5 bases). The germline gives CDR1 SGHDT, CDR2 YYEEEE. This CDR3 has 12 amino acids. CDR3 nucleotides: TGTGCCAGCAGCTTCGGGGGATCAGAGGGATCCTTT. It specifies CASSFGGSEGSF.

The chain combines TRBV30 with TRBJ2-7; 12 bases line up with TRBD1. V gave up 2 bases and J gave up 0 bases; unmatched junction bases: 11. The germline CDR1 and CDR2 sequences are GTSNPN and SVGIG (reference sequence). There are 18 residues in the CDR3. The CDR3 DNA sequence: TGTGCCTGGAGTACCGGGACAGGGGGCCACCTAAGCTCCTACGAGCAGTACTTC. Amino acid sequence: CAWSTGTGGHLSSYEQYF.

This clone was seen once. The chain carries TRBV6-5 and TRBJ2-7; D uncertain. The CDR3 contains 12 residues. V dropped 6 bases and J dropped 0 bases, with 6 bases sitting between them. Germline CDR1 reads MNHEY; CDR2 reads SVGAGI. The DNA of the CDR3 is TGTGCCAGCAGAAGCAGCTCCTACGAGCAGTACTTC. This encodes CASRSSSYEQYF.

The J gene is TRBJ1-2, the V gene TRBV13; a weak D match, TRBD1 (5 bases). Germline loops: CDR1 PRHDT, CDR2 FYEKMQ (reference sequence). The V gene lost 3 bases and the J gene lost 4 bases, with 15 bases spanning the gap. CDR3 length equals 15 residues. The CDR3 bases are TGTGCCAGCAGCTTCGACAGATCAACTACCTATGGCTACACCTTC. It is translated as CASSFDRSTTYGYTF.

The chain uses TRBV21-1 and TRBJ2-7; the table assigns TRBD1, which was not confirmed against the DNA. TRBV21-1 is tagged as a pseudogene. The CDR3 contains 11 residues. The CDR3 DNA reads TGTGCCAGCAGCAGCGACAGGGCGAGTTTCTTC. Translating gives CASSSDRASFF.

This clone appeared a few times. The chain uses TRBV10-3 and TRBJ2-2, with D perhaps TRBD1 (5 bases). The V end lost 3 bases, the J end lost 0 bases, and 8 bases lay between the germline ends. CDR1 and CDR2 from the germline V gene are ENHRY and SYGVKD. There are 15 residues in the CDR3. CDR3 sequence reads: CAISDGRANTGELFF. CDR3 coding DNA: TGTGCCATCAGTGATGGCAGGGCGAACACCGGGGAGCTGTTTTTT.